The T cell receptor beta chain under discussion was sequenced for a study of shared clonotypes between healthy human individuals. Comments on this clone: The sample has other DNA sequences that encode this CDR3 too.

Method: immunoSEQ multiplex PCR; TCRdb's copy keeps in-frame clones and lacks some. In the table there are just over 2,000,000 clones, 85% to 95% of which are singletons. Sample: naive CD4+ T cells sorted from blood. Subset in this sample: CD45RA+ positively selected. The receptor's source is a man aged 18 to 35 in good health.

The DNA of the CDR3 is TGCGCCAGCAGCTTAACGGTTTCCTACGAGCAGTACTTC. Encoded protein: CASSLTVSYEQYF. This chain links TRBV5-1 with TRBJ2-7; D not resolved. This CDR3 is 13 amino acids long. Trimming removed 2 bases from V and 1 base from J, with 7 bases in between. The germline V gene has CDR1 SGHRS and CDR2 YFSETQ.